This T cell receptor beta chain stems from a study of T-cell memory formation after mild COVID-19. Whole-study context: Among the donors, TCR clusters were largely specific to each donor.

TCRdb reprocessed the 5' RACE reads with MiXCR, giving one entry per CDR3 protein. The top ten hold 2.1% of the sample, which has 200,000 to 300,000 distinct CDR3 sequences, approximately 15% seen once. Study-level results: What remained unconfirmed was the SARS-CoV-2 specificity of second-wave clones peaking on day 37.

V gave up 1 base and J gave up 4 bases, with 10 bases separating them. Germline values: CDR1 LNHNV, CDR2 YYDKDF (reference sequence). The CDR3 has 15 amino acids. Of note for this clonotype: The antigen remains undetermined.

V usage is TRBV15 and J usage is TRBJ2-2; tentative D call: TRBD1 (5 bases). Sequences were obtained from PBMCs or a T cell subset sorted from them (not recorded which). The clonotype originates from an adult woman who had mild COVID-19 (a few samples of this study predate the infection). Cell type and time point are not known. Here the CDR3 DNA reads TGTGCCACCAGCAGAGGCAGGGTAGGCACCGGGGAGCTGTTTTTT. This translates into CATSRGRVGTGELFF.